A single sample is the source of the 20 T cell receptor beta chains below, sequenced in a study of molecular identifiers for immune sequencing clone quantification. TCRdb used MiXCR to reprocess the PCR reads, holding one entry per CDR3 protein. The sample lists 50,000 or so distinct CDR3 sequences; approximately 25% were seen once. Sequenced input: naive CD8+ T cells from blood, with Jurkat cell RNA spiked in. The subset was: FACS-sorted CD8+CD4-CCR7+CD45RA+ naive T cells. These receptors were obtained from a human donor in good health. Some libraries in this study had Jurkat cell RNA spiked in.

About this clonotype itself: A much larger clonotype is one base distant, so this may be a read error. The chain joins TRBV7-9 to TRBJ2-5; the D gene could be TRBD1 or TRBD2 (5 bases each). This CDR3 region has 14 residues. Germline CDR1 is SEHNR and CDR2 is FQNEAQ (reference sequence). CDR3 in DNA: TGTGCCAGCAGCTTAGAGAGGGGCCAAGAGCCCCAGTACTTC. Protein product: CASSLERGQEPQYF.

This clonotype occurred many times. This chain joins TRBV7-6 and TRBJ2-3; D gene ambiguous. The germline gives CDR1 SGHVS, CDR2 FNYEAQ. V lost 3 bases and J 2 bases, leaving 9 bases between the germline ends. The CDR3 extends over 14 amino acids. CDR3 region: CASSLGTDTDTQYF. CDR3 DNA: TGTGCCAGCAGCTTGGGCACCGACACAGATACGCAGTATTTT.

This clonotype showed up many times. This chain links TRBV20-1 with TRBJ2-5; 7 nucleotides align to TRBD2. The CDR3 loop spans 16 amino acids. The V gene's germline CDR1 is DFQATT and CDR2 SNEGSKA (reference sequence). After removal of 2 bases from V and 1 base from J, the junction contained 10 bases not matched to a gene. The CDR3 DNA reads TGCAGTGCTAGAACCCCGGGACTACCTCTCCAAGAGACCCAGTACTTC. Protein sequence: CSARTPGLPLQETQYF.

This clonotype was found many times. The chain links TRBV7-2 to TRBJ2-7, with 8 bases aligning to TRBD2. Germline V gene lookup returns CDR1 SGHTA and CDR2 FQGNSA. This CDR3 comprises 15 residues. V was clipped by 6 bases and J by 1 base; unmatched bases: 8. The CDR3 bases are TGTGCCAGCAGTCATCCGGGGACTAGGTCCTACGAGCAGTACTTC. Encoded protein: CASSHPGTRSYEQYF.

This clonotype came up many times. The chain recombines TRBV28 with TRBJ2-2, with 8 bases lining up with TRBD1. This CDR3 is 16 amino acids long. CDR1 is MDHEN, CDR2 SYDVKM, per germline. Losses at the gene ends were 0 bases for V and 7 bases for J; bases not matched to a gene: 7. The CDR3 DNA is TGTGCCAGCAGTTTATGGTCCCGGACAGGGTTCGGGGAGCTGTTTTTT. The encoded protein is CASSLWSRTGFGELFF. Drawing the rest from reference TRBV28 and TRBJ2-2, the complete variable domain is DVKVTQSSRYLVKRTGEKVFLECVQDMDHENMFWYRQDPGLGLRLIYFSYDVKMKEKGDIPEGYSVSREKKERFSLILESASTNQTSMYLCASSLWSRTGFGELFFGEGSRLTVL.

About this clonotype: This may stem from a read error, because a much larger clone lies one nucleotide away. Lacking the conserved final phenylalanine or tryptophan, this CDR3 likely reflects a read error. The V and J genes are TRBV5-3 and TRBJ2-5, with D maybe TRBD1 (6 bases). TRBV5-3 is annotated as an ORF whose role is uncertain. The CDR3 has 15 amino acids. This CDR3 is CASSFSQDSLQTQYY. CDR3 nucleotide sequence: TGTGCCAGCAGCTTTTCCCAGGACAGTTTACAGACCCAGTACTAC.

This clonotype showed up many times. The chain joins TRBV6-2 or TRBV6-3 to TRBJ2-7; TRBD1 might be the D (5 bases). V shed 7 bases and J shed 2 bases, with 9 bases lying between them. This CDR3 is 12 amino acids long. Germline V gene lookup returns CDR1 MNHEY and CDR2 SVGEGT. Written as DNA, the CDR3 is TGTGCCAGCACGGACAATACCTACGAGCAGTACTTC. It is translated as CASTDNTYEQYF.

This clonotype was detected many times. The chain uses TRBV4-2 and TRBJ2-3; tentative D call: TRBD2 (5 bases). The CDR3 covers 18 residues. Germline CDR1 LGHNA, CDR2 YNFKEQ. V was trimmed by 0 bases and J by 0 bases, leaving 16 bases between them. The CDR3 DNA reads TGTGCCAGCAGCCAAGATTGGGTGGGGAGCGGTAGCACAGATACGCAGTATTTT. It is translated as CASSQDWVGSGSTDTQYF.

Note on this clonotype: With a much larger clone just one base away, this may be a read error. The genes are TRBV5-1 and TRBJ2-5; D is tentatively TRBD1 or TRBD2 (5 bases each). The CDR3 spans 13 residues. Germline CDR1 and CDR2: SGHRS and YFSETQ. The CDR3 bases are TGCGCCAGCAGCTTGAGGGACCAAGAGGCCCAGTACTTC. It yields the protein CASSLRDQEAQYF.

This chain uses TRBV29-1 with TRBJ2-7, with 11 bases matching TRBD2. Looked up from germline, CDR1 is SQVTM and CDR2 is ANQGSEA. J was trimmed by 9 bases and V by 6 bases; bases with no gene match: 10. The CDR3 spans 13 residues. The CDR3 is CSVTSGIGAAQYF. CDR3 in DNA: TGCAGCGTGACTAGCGGGATAGGCGCCGCGCAGTACTTC.

This clonotype has more than one count but fewer than ten. The CDR3 nucleotides are TGTGCCAGCAGTTACTTTGGGGGTGAGGGCACAGATACGCAGTATTTT. Protein product: CASSYFGGEGTDTQYF. The chain uses TRBV6-6 and TRBJ2-3; D might be TRBD1 or TRBD2, each matching 5 bases. The CDR3 has 16 amino acids. The V gene lost 1 base and the J gene lost 1 base, with 12 bases spanning the gap. Germline assignment: CDR1 MNHNY and CDR2 SVGAGI (reference sequence).

Only a few counts were recorded for this clonotype. This chain links TRBV9 with TRBJ2-4; perhaps TRBD2 as D (5 bases). The CDR3 totals 15 residues. Germline V gives CDR1 SGDLS, CDR2 YYNGEE. V was trimmed by 3 bases and J by 0 bases, leaving 10 bases between them. The CDR3 region has the DNA TGTGCCAGCAGCGACGACGGACTAGCCAAAAACATTCAGTACTTC. It translates to CASSDDGLAKNIQYF.

This clonotype was found a few times. This chain uses TRBV19 with TRBJ1-1, with a tentative D call TRBD1 (6 bases). The CDR3 is 15 residues long. Germline V gene data show CDR1 as LNHDA and CDR2 as SQIVND (reference sequence). V was clipped by 2 bases and J by 4 bases, with 14 bases between them. DNA for the CDR3: TGTGCCAGTAGTATAAATCAGGGGTTGCGCACTGAAGCTTTCTTT. Its translation: CASSINQGLRTEAFF.

There are many counts of this clonotype. The gene calls are TRBV15 and TRBJ2-3; weak D call: TRBD2 (6 bases). CDR3 length: 15 amino acids. Germline-derived CDR1 and CDR2 are LNHNV and YYDKDF (reference sequence). V lost 5 bases, J lost 2 bases, and 14 bases lay in between. The CDR3 nucleotides are TGTGCCACCAGCCCTCGTAGCGGCAACACAGATACGCAGTATTTT. Amino acid sequence: CATSPRSGNTDTQYF. The full variable domain, with the rest looked up from reference TRBV15 and TRBJ2-3, is DAMVIQNPRYQVTQFGKPVTLSCSQTLNHNVMYWYQQKSSQAPKLLFHYYDKDFNNEADTPDNFQSRRPNTSFCFLDIRSPGLGDTAMYLCATSPRSGNTDTQYFGPGTRLTVL.

Points on this clonotype: With a much larger clone just one base away, this may be a read error. CDR3 in amino acids: CASCIGQDEQYF. The CDR3 DNA sequence: TGTGCCAGTTGTATAGGACAAGACGAGCAGTACTTC. The rearrangement joins TRBV19 to TRBJ2-7; a possible D gene is TRBD1 (5 bases). This CDR3 is 12 amino acids long. Germline V gives CDR1 LNHDA, CDR2 SQIVND (reference sequence).

The sample holds many counts of this clonotype. This chain uses TRBV21-1 with TRBJ2-5. TRBV21-1 is deemed a pseudogene. The CDR3 has 13 amino acids. The CDR3 reads CASSKVCWETQYF. CDR3 nucleotide sequence: TGTGCCAGCAGCAAAGTCTGCTGGGAGACCCAGTACTTC.

Comment on this clonotype: A clone one base away is much larger, so this may be a read error. The chain recombines TRBV12-3 or TRBV12-4 with TRBJ2-4; tentative D call: TRBD1 (6 bases). V dropped 4 bases and J dropped 2 bases, with 12 bases sitting between them. CDR3 length: 15 residues. CDR3 protein: CASSSAGATKNIQYF. The CDR3 bases are TGTGCCAGCAGTTCCGCAGGGGCAACCAAAAACATTCAGTACTTC.

This clonotype occurred many times. The CDR3 sequence: CSVLAAQETQYF. CDR3 DNA sequence: TGCAGCGTGCTAGCTGCCCAAGAGACCCAGTACTTC. This chain joins TRBV29-1 and TRBJ2-5; D is possibly TRBD2 (5 bases). Germline CDR1 reads SQVTM; CDR2 reads ANQGSEA. V lost 6 bases and J lost 1, with 9 bases in between. CDR3 size: 12 residues.

In the case of this clonotype: This clone may be a read error of a much larger clone one base away. The chain is built from TRBV7-9 and TRBJ2-2, with D possibly TRBD2 on 5 matching bases. CDR3 length equals 13 residues. The germline V gene has CDR1 SEHNR and CDR2 FQNEAQ (reference sequence). The CDR3 region has the DNA TGTGCCAGCAGAGAGAGCCCCACCGGGGAGCTGGTTTTT. Amino acids: CASRESPTGELVF.

A note on this clonotype: Mismatch with germline at one junction end may stem from a read error. This chain joins TRBV4-3 and TRBJ2-7; 7 bases map to TRBD1. This CDR3 has 15 residues. Germline V gene sequence: CDR1 LGHNA, CDR2 YSLEER. In nucleotides, the CDR3 is TGCGCCAGCACCCAACACAAGGGACAGACCTACGAGCAGTACTTC. It specifies CASTQHKGQTYEQYF.